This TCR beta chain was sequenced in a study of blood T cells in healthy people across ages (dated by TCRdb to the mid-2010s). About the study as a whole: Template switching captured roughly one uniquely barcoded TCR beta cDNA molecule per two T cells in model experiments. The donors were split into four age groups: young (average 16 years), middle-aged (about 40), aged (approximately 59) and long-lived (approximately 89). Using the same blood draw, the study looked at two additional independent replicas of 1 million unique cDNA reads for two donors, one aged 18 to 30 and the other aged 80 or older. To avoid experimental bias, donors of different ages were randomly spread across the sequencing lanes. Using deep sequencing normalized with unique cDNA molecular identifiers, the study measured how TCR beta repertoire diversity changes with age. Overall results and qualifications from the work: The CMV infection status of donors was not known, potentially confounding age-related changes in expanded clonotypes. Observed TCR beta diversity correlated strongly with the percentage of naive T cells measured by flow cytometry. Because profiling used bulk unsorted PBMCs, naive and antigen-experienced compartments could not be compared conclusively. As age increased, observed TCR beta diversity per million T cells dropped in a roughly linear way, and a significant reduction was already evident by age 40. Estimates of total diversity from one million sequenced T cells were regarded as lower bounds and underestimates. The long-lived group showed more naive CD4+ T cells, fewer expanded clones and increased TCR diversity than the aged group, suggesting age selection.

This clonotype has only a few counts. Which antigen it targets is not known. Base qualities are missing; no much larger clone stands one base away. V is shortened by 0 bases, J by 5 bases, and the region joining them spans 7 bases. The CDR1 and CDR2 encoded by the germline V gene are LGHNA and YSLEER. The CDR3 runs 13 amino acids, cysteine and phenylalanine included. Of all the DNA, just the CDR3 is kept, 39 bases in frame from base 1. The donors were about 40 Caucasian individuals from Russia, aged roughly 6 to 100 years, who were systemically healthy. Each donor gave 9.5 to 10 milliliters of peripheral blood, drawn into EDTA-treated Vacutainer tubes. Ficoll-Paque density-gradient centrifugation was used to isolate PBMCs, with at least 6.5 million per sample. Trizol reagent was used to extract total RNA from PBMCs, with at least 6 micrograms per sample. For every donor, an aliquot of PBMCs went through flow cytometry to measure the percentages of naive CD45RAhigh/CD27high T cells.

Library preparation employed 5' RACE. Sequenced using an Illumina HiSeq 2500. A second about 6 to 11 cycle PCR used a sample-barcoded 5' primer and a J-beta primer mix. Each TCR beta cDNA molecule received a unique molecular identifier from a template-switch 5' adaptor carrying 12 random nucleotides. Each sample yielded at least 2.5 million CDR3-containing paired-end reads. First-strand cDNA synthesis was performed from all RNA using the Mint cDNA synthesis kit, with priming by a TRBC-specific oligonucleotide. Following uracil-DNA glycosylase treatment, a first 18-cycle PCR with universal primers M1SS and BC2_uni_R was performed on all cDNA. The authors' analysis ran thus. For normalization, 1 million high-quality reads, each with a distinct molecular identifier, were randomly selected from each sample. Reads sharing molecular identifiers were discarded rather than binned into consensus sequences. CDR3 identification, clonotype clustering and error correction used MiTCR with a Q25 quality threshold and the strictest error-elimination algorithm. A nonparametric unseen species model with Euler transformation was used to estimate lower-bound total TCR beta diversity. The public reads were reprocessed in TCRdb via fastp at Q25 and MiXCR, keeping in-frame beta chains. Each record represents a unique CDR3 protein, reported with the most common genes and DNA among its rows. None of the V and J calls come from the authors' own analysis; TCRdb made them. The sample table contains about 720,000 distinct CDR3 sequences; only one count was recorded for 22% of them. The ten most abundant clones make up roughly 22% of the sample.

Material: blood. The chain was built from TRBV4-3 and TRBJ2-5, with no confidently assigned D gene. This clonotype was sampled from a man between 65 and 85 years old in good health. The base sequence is TGCGCCAGCAGCCAAGATGTACAGGAGACCCAGTACTTC. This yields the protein CASSQDVQETQYF.